The following is a T cell receptor (beta chain) sequence with its context. The sample holds one count of this clone. Its antigen is not yet known. Base qualities are missing; no much larger clone stands one base away. CDR1 and CDR2, per the germline V gene (reference sequence), are SGHNT and YYREEE. Inclusive of the bounding cysteine and phenylalanine, the CDR3 is 15 residues long. This entry keeps only the CDR3 DNA: 45 bases, framed from base 1. The data originate from a study of radiotherapy plus CTLA-4 blockade in lung cancer (dated by TCRdb to 2017 to 2018). Turning to the overall study: Objective responses were observed in 18% of enrolled patients, and disease control was achieved in around 30%.

The study tested focal radiation therapy combined with CTLA-4 blockade (ipilimumab) in patients with chemo-refractory metastatic non-small-cell lung cancer. The library was generated by the immunoSEQ multiplex PCR assay. TCRdb limited this immuneACCESS table to in-frame rearrangements with V and J called. A share of clones is missing; checked studies link under half to unresolved V genes, and the rest is unexplained. For this sample there are approximately 99,000 clones; about 91% appear just once. The ten largest clones capture 4.5% to 6% of the sample. What the study reported, not specific to this receptor: The strongest predictors of response, as reported, were early dynamic changes in blood T cell clones along with a rise in serum interferon-beta after radiation. After treatment with radiotherapy and ipilimumab, TCR clones that came from tumors expanded in the peripheral blood.

Sequencing was performed on peripheral blood, taken from a patient treated with radiotherapy plus ipilimumab. The TCR sequence derives from a human donor with non-small cell lung cancer that progressed on radiotherapy plus ipilimumab. The chain is encoded by TRBV5-4 joined to TRBJ2-5; TRBD2 might be the D gene, on 6 matching bases. Judging by the DNA end, TRBJ2-7 fits better; the J call may be wrong. At the DNA level, the sequence is TGTGCCAGCAGCTTGCGGGTAGCGGCCTCCTACGAGCAGTACTTC. Its product reads: CASSLRVAASYEQYF.